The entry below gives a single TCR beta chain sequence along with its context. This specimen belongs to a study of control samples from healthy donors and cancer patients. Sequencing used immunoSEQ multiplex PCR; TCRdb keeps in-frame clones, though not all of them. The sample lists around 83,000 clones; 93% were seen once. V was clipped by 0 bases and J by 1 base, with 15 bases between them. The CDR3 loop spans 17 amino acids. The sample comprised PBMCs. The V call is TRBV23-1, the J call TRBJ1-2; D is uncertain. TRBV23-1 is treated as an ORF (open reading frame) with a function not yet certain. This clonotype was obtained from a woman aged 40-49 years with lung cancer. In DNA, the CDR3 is TGCGCCAGCAGTCAATCTGGGATAACAGAGAGTAACTATGGCTACACCTTC. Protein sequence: CASSQSGITESNYGYTF.